The 21 T cell receptor beta chains below were found in one sample sequenced in a study of beta chain features in type 1 diabetes listed by TCRdb under 2018. The method behind the library was the immunoSEQ multiplex PCR assay. The entire amount of isolated RNA was reverse transcribed using the High Capacity cDNA Reverse Transcription Kit, so the sequenced TCRB transcripts were expressed ones. Not all clones reach the TCRdb copy of this immuneACCESS table, which keeps in-frame sequences only. Checked studies attribute under half of the gap to unresolved V genes and leave the rest unexplained. The sample table holds 200,000 to 250,000 clones, of which about 11% were seen once. Jointly, the top ten make up 1% to 1.5% of the sample. Material: central memory CD4+ T cells from blood. These receptors were obtained from a man aged 18 to 29 in good health.

The J gene is TRBJ2-7, the V gene TRBV6-1; TRBD2 might be the D (5 bases). Germline lookup yields CDR1 MNHNS and CDR2 SASEGT. V was pared by 6 bases and J by 0 bases, with 9 bases between. The CDR3 consists of 13 residues. As DNA, the CDR3 is TGTGCCAGCAGGCGGGCTACCTCCTACGAGCAGTACTTC. As protein: CASRRATSYEQYF.

The chain is built from TRBV5-4 and TRBJ2-7, with unresolved D. The CDR3 sequence is 14 residues long. V was cut by 4 bases and J by 2 bases, with 13 bases left in between. Germline loops: CDR1 SGHNT, CDR2 YYREEE (reference sequence). CDR3 amino acids: CASSTRTATYEQYF. As DNA, the CDR3 is TGTGCCAGCAGCACACGGACGGCTACCTACGAGCAGTACTTC.

This clone was seen at least ten times. V gene TRBV7-8 combines with J gene TRBJ2-1; 9 bases map to TRBD2. V lost 5 bases, J lost 8 bases, and 13 bases stayed unmatched. The V gene's germline CDR1 is SGHVS and CDR2 FQNEAQ. The CDR3 extends over 16 amino acids. CDR3 bases: TGTGCCAGCAGCCCTAGGTCGGCGGGAGGGGTCGATGAGCAGTTCTTC. Translating gives CASSPRSAGGVDEQFF.

The chain carries TRBV7-2 and TRBJ1-4; tentative D call: TRBD1 (5 bases). CDR1 and CDR2 (germline): SGHTA, FQGNSA. There are 16 residues in the CDR3. V was shortened by 6 bases and J by 8 bases, with 22 bases between the two germline ends. CDR3 residues: CASSPDTYRGREKLFF. CDR3 sequence (DNA): TGTGCCAGCAGTCCCGACACATACCGGGGCCGGGAAAAACTGTTTTTT.

V gene TRBV2 combines with J gene TRBJ1-2, with D perhaps TRBD1 (6 bases). Germline lookup yields CDR1 SNHLY and CDR2 FYNNEI. CDR3 size: 13 residues. Trimming stripped 6 bases from V and 4 bases from J, with 12 bases between. The CDR3 DNA is TGTGCCAGCAGGGCAGGGGAGAGCTATGGCTACACCTTC. It is translated as CASRAGESYGYTF.

V is TRBV10-3 and J is TRBJ2-7; D not resolved. The V end lost 2 bases, the J end lost 6 bases, and 5 bases lay between the germline ends. CDR3 length: 11 amino acids. The germline CDR1 and CDR2 sequences are ENHRY and SYGVKD. The CDR3 here is CAISETIEQYF. CDR3 bases: TGTGCCATCAGTGAGACGATCGAGCAGTACTTC.

This clone was picked up a small number of times. CDR3 coding DNA: TGTGCCAGCATCCAATACCGGGGTATTGACAATGAGCAGTTCTTC. Amino acids: CASIQYRGIDNEQFF. The chain uses TRBV7-9 and TRBJ2-1; D is perhaps TRBD2 (5 bases). The CDR3 contains 15 residues. Per germline, CDR1 SEHNR and CDR2 FQNEAQ (reference sequence). Trimming left V 7 bases short and J 5 bases short, with 18 bases between.

This clone was recorded a few times. CDR3: CASSSREKSYNEQFF. In nucleotides, the CDR3 is TGTGCCAGCAGCTCGCGGGAAAAATCCTACAATGAGCAGTTCTTC. The chain joins TRBV9 to TRBJ2-1; D possibly corresponds to TRBD2 (6 bases). Trimming left V 4 bases short and J 1 base short, with 12 bases between. Germline V gene data show CDR1 as SGDLS and CDR2 as YYNGEE. This CDR3 comprises 15 residues.

The chain links TRBV9 to TRBJ2-3; weak D call: TRBD1 (6 bases). This CDR3 comprises 16 residues. V lost 4 bases to trimming and J lost 4 bases, with 19 bases between them. In germline, CDR1 is SGDLS, CDR2 YYNGEE. The DNA for the CDR3 is TGTGCCAGCAGCTCCGTCCTAGGTTCAGGGGCAGATACGCAGTATTTT. It codes for CASSSVLGSGADTQYF.

This clone was found many times. The chain couples TRBV28 to TRBJ2-7; D might be TRBD2 (6 bases). The CDR3 length is 15 residues. The germline gives CDR1 MDHEN, CDR2 SYDVKM. Trimming pared 4 bases from V and 1 base from J, leaving 14 bases between. In nucleotides, the CDR3 is TGTGCCAGCAGTTCCGGGGGACGGCCTTCCTACGAGCAGTACTTC. Protein: CASSSGGRPSYEQYF.

This chain joins TRBV2 and TRBJ2-5, with a possible D match to TRBD1 (6 bases). The CDR3 has 14 residues. V dropped 5 bases and J dropped 7 bases, with 17 bases sitting between them. The germline V gene encodes CDR1 SNHLY and CDR2 FYNNEI. The DNA of the CDR3 is TGTGCCAGCAGTCGCACCGGGACACAGGGGACCCAGTACTTC. Protein sequence: CASSRTGTQGTQYF. The full variable domain, with the rest looked up from reference TRBV2 and TRBJ2-5, is EPEVTQTPSHQVTQMGQEVILRCVPISNHLYFYWYRQILGQKVEFLVSFYNNEISEKSEIFDDQFSVERPDGSNFTLKIRSTKLEDSAMYFCASSRTGTQGTQYFGPGTRLLVL.

The CDR3, as DNA: TGTGCCAGTAATGTCGGCTCCTACAATGAGCAGTTCTTC. This encodes CASNVGSYNEQFF. The chain employs TRBV2 and TRBJ2-1; D is undetermined. The germline gives CDR1 SNHLY, CDR2 FYNNEI. V dropped 9 bases and J dropped 0 bases, with 9 bases sitting between them. The CDR3 spans 13 residues.

V is TRBV19 and J is TRBJ2-1, with 7 bases matching TRBD2. After removal of 5 bases from V and 7 bases from J, the junction contained 11 bases not matched to a gene. CDR1 LNHDA and CDR2 SQIVND come from the germline V gene (reference sequence). The CDR3 sequence is 15 residues long. CDR3 region: CASSHREVRRNEQFF. For the CDR3, the DNA is TGTGCCAGTAGTCACCGGGAGGTACGAAGAAATGAGCAGTTCTTC.

The chain links TRBV11-2 to TRBJ2-7; TRBD2 agrees at 10 bases. Germline V gives CDR1 SGHAT, CDR2 FQNNGV. This CDR3 is 15 amino acids long. Losses at the gene ends were 4 bases for V and 4 bases for J; bases not matched to a gene: 7. CDR3 sequence: CASSWTSGNPYEQYF. The CDR3 nucleotides are TGTGCCAGCAGCTGGACTAGCGGAAATCCTTACGAGCAGTACTTC.

The rearrangement joins TRBV11-2 to TRBJ2-3; D is possibly TRBD1 or TRBD2 (5 bases each). The germline gives CDR1 SGHAT, CDR2 FQNNGV. Trimming left V 5 bases short and J 1 base short, with 13 bases between. The CDR3 length is 15 residues. CDR3 sequence (DNA): TGTGCCAGCAGCCTGACCCGAGGGGGCACAGATACGCAGTATTTT. Protein sequence: CASSLTRGGTDTQYF.

The V gene is TRBV28, the J gene TRBJ2-7; tentatively, D is TRBD2 (6 bases). The germline CDR1 and CDR2 sequences are MDHEN and SYDVKM. The ends were cut back, 9 bases at V and 4 bases at J, with 10 bases in the middle. This CDR3 has 11 residues. The CDR3 here is CASLANYEQYF. The CDR3 DNA reads TGTGCCAGTCTAGCGAATTACGAGCAGTACTTC.

This clone was recorded a few times. The chain joins TRBV6-1 to TRBJ2-7; no firm D call. Trimming took 6 bases from V and 6 from J, leaving 15 bases between them. The CDR3 consists of 13 residues. Germline V gene sequence: CDR1 MNHNS, CDR2 SASEGT. The CDR3 here is CASSTEEVTEQYF. The CDR3 DNA is TGTGCCAGCAGCACAGAGGAAGTTACCGAGCAGTACTTC.

The chain carries TRBV7-2 and TRBJ1-3; D is undetermined. The V end was cut by 2 bases, the J end by 1 base, with 9 bases between. CDR3 length: 15 amino acids. Germline V gene data show CDR1 as SGHTA and CDR2 as FQGNSA. The CDR3 reads CASSLRQRSGNTIYF. CDR3 nucleotides: TGTGCCAGCAGCTTACGACAAAGGTCTGGAAACACCATATATTTT.

This clone was counted only a few times. This likely reflects a read error, since a far larger clone is one base away. Other DNA sequences in this specimen translate into the identical CDR3. The chain links TRBV25-1 to TRBJ2-4, with a weak D call TRBD2 (6 bases). Per germline, CDR1 MGHDK and CDR2 SYGVNS. The CDR3 has 16 residues. The ends were cut back, 4 bases at V and 6 bases at J, with 19 bases in the middle. The CDR3 region has the DNA TGTGCCAGCAGTGGTCCCGGGCGGGGTTCTAGAAACATTCAGTACTTC. Protein sequence: CASSGPGRGSRNIQYF.

This clone was seen a handful of times. This chain joins TRBV7-6 and TRBJ2-4; 10 bases fit TRBD1. V was clipped by 5 bases and J by 8 bases; unmatched bases: 18. Per germline, CDR1 SGHVS and CDR2 FNYEAQ. CDR3 length: 18 residues. The CDR3 reads CASSRRSSGTGVSDIQYF. CDR3 coding DNA: TGTGCCAGCAGCCGCCGGTCCTCCGGGACAGGGGTTTCGGACATTCAGTACTTC.

As concerns this clone: The same CDR3 can be traced to other DNA sequences in this sample. The rearrangement uses TRBV18 and TRBJ2-1, with 7 bases that match TRBD2. Germline values: CDR1 KGHSH, CDR2 LQKENI. This CDR3 spans 14 amino acids. Trimming took 3 bases from V and 5 from J; bases not matched to a gene: 4. The CDR3 DNA reads TGTGCCAGCTCACCGTCCGGGGGGAACAATGAGCAGTTCTTC. Protein: CASSPSGGNNEQFF. Full variable domain (rest looked up from reference TRBV18 and TRBJ2-1): NAGVMQNPRHLVRRRGQEARLRCSPMKGHSHVYWYRQLPEEGLKFMVYLQKENIIDESGMPKERFSAEFPKEGPSILRIQQVVRGDSAAYFCASSPSGGNNEQFFGPGTRLTVL.